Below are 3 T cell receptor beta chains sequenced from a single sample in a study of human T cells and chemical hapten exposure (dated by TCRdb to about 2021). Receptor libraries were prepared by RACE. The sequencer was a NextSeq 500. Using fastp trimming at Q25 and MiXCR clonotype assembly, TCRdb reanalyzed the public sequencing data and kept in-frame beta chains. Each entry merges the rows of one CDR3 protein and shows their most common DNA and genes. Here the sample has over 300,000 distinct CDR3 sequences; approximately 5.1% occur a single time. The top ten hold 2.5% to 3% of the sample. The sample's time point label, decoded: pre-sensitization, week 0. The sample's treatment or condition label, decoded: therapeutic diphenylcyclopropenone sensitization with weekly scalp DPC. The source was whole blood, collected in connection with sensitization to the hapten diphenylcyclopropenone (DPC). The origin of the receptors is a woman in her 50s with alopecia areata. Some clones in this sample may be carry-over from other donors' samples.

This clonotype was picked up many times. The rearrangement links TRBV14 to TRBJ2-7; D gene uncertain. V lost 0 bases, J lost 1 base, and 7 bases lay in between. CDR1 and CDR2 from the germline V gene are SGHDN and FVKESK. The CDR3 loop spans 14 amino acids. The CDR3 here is CASSQDPTSYEQYF. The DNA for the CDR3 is TGTGCCAGCAGCCAAGACCCTACTTCCTACGAGCAGTACTTC.

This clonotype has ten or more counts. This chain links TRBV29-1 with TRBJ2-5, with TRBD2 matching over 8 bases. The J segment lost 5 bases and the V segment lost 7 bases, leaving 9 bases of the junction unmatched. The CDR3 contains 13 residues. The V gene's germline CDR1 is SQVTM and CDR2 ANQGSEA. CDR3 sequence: CSGLAGNTETQYF. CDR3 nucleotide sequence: TGCAGCGGATTAGCGGGGAATACGGAGACCCAGTACTTC.

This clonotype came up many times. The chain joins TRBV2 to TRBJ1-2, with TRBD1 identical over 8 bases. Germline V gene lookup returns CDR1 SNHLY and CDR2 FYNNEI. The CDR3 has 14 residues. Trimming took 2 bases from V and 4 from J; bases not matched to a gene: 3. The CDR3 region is CASSETGGLYGYTF. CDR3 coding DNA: TGTGCCAGCAGTGAAACAGGGGGACTCTATGGCTACACCTTC.